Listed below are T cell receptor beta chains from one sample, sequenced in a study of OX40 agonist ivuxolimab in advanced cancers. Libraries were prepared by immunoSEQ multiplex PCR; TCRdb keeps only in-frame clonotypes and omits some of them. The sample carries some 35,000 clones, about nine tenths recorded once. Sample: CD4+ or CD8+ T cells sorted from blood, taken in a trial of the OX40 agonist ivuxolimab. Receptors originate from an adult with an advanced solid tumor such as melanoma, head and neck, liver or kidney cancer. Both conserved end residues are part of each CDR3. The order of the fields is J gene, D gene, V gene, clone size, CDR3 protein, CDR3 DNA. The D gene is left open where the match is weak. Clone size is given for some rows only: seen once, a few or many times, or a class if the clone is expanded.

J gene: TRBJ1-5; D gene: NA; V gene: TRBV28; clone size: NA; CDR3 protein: CASSLGRGSNQPQHF; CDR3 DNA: TGTGCCAGCAGTTTAGGCAGGGGTAGCAATCAGCCCCAGCATTTT
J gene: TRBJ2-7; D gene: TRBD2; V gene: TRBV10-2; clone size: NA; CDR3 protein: CASSVLAGDYEQYF; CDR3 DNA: TGCGCCAGCAGTGTTTTAGCGGGAGATTACGAGCAGTACTTC
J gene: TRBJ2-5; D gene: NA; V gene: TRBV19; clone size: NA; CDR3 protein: CASSDWGSAQYF; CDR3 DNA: TGTGCCAGTAGTGACTGGGGGTCAGCCCAGTACTTC
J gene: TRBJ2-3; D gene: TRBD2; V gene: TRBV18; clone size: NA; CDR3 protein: CASSPGSGRAADTQYF; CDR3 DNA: TGTGCCAGCTCACCAGGTAGCGGGAGGGCAGCAGATACGCAGTATTTT
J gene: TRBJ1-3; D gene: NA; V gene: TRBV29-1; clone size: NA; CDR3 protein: CSVQGYSGNTIYF; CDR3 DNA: TGCAGCGTTCAGGGATACTCTGGAAACACCATATATTTT
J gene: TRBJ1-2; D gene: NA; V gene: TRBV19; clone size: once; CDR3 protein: CASTPYDGYYGYTF; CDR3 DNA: TGTGCCAGTACTCCTTATGACGGATACTATGGCTACACCTTC
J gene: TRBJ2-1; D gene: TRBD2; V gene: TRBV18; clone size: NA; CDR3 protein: CASSPSSGGYEQFF; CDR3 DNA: TGTGCCAGCTCACCCTCCAGCGGGGGCTATGAGCAGTTCTTC
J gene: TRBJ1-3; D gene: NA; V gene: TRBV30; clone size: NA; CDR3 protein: CAWSNTGNTIYF; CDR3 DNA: TGTGCCTGGAGTAATACTGGAAACACCATATATTTT
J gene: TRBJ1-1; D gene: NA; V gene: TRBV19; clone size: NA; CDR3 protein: CASSIDRAVTEAFF; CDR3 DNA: TGTGCCAGTAGTATAGACAGGGCGGTAACTGAAGCTTTCTTT
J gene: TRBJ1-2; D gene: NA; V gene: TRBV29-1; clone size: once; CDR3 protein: CSVAEYGYTF; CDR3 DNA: TGCAGCGTTGCAGAGTATGGCTACACCTTC
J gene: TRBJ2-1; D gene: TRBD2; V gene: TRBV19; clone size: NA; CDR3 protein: CASSRTSGDSYNEQFF; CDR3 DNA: TGTGCCAGTAGTAGGACTAGCGGGGACTCCTACAATGAGCAGTTCTTC
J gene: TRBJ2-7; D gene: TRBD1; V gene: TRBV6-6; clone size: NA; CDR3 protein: CASTAQQGLAYEQYF; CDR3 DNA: TGTGCCTCTACCGCACAACAGGGGCTGGCCTACGAGCAGTACTTC
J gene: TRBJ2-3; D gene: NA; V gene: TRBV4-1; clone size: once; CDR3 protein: CASSFLGGADTQYF; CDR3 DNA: TGCGCCAGCAGCTTTTTGGGGGGAGCAGATACGCAGTATTTT
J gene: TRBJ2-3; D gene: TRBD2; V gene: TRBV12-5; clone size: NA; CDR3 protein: CASGLVGTSGLYTDTQYF; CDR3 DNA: TGTGCTAGTGGTTTGGTGGGGACTAGCGGATTATACACAGATACGCAGTATTTT
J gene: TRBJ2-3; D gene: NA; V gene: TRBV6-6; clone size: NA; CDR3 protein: CASSYGTTQDTQYF; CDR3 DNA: TGTGCCAGCAGTTATGGGACAACACAAGATACGCAGTATTTT
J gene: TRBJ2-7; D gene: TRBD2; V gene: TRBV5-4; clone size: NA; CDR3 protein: CASREASGSYEQYF; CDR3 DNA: TGTGCCAGCAGAGAGGCTAGCGGGAGCTACGAGCAGTACTTC
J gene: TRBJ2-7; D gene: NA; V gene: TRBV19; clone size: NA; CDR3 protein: CASSVTVVYEQYF; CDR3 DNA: TGTGCCAGTAGTGTCACGGTGGTCTACGAGCAGTACTTC
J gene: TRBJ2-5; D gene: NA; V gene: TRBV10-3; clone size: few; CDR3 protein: CAISESRGLQYF; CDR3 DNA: TGTGCCATCAGTGAGTCGAGGGGTCTCCAGTACTTC
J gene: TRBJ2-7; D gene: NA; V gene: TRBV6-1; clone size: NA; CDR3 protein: CASSEAPGHIYEQYF; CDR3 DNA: TGTGCCAGCAGTGAAGCGCCGGGACACATCTACGAGCAGTACTTC
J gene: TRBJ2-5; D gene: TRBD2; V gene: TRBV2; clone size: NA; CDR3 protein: CASSDSSGRKTQYF; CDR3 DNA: TGTGCCAGCAGTGACTCTAGCGGGAGAAAGACCCAGTACTTC
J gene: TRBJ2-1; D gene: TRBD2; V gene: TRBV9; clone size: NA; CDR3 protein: CASSVGTSGDYNEQFF; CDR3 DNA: TGTGCCAGCAGCGTAGGCACTAGCGGTGACTACAATGAGCAGTTCTTC
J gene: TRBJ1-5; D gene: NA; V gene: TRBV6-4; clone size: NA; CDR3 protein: CASILTGARNSNQPQHF; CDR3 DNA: TGTGCCAGCATCCTGACGGGGGCCAGGAATAGCAATCAGCCCCAGCATTTT
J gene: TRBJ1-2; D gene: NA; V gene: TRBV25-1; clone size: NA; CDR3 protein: CASSGDADTTNYGYTF; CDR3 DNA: TGTGCCAGCAGTGGAGACGCCGACACAACTAACTATGGCTACACCTTC
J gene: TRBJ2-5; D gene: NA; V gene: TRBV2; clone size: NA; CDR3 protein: CASSELAGRGETQYF; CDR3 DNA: TGTGCCAGCAGTGAACTGGCCGGGCGCGGAGAGACCCAGTACTTC
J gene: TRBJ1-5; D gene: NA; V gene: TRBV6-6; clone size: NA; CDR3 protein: CASSYYGYSNQPQHF; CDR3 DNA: TGTGCCAGCAGTTACTATGGGTATAGCAATCAGCCCCAGCATTTT
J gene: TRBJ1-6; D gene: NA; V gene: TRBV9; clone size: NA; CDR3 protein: CASSPGGSGSPLHF; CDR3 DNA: TGTGCCAGCAGCCCGGGGGGTTCGGGTTCACCCCTCCACTTT
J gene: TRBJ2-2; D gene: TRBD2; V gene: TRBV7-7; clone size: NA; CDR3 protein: CASSPSSGGALYTGELFF; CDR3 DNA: TGTGCTAGCAGCCCTTCTAGCGGGGGGGCCCTGTACACCGGGGAGCTGTTTTTT
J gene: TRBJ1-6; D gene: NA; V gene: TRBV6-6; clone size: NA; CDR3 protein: CASSYSDRNNSPLHF; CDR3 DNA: TGTGCCAGCAGTTACTCCGACAGAAATAATTCACCCCTCCACTTT
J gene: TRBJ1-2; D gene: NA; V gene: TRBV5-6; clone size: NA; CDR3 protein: CASSLARGFALGYTF; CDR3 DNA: TGTGCCAGCAGCTTGGCCAGGGGCTTCGCCCTCGGCTACACCTTC